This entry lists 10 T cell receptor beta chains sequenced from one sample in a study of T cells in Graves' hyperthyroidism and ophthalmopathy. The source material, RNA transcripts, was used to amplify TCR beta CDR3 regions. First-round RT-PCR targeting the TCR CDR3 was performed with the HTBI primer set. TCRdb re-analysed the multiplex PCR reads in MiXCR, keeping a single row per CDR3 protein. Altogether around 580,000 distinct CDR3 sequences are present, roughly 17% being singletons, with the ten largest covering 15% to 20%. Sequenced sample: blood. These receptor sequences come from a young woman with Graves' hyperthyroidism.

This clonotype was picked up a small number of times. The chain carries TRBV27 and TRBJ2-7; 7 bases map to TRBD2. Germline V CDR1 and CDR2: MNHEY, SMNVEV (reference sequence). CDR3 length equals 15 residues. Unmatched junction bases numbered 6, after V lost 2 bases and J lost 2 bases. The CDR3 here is CASSLRASGTYEQYF. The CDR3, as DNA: TGTGCCAGCAGTTTAAGGGCTAGCGGTACCTACGAGCAGTACTTC.

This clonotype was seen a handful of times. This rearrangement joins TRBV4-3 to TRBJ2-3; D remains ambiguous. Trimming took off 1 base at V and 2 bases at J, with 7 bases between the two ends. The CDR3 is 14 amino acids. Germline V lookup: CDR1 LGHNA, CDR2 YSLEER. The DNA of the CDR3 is TGCGCCAGCAGCCAAGTCCAGGCCACAGATACGCAGTATTTT. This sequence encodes CASSQVQATDTQYF.

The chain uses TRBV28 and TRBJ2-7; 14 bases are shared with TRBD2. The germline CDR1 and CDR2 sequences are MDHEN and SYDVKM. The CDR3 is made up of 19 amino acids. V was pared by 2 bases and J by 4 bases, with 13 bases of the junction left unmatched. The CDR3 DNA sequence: TGTGCCAGCAGTTTAGCCGGGACGTGGGGACTAGCGGGAGTTTACGAGCAGTACTTC. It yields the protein CASSLAGTWGLAGVYEQYF.

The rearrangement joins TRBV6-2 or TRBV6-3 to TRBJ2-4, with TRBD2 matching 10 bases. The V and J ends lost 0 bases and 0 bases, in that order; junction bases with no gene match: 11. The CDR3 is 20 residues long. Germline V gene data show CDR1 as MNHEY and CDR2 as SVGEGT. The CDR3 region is CASSYSRASGGFLAKNIQYF. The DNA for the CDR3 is TGTGCCAGCAGTTACTCGAGGGCTAGCGGGGGTTTTCTAGCCAAAAACATTCAGTACTTC.

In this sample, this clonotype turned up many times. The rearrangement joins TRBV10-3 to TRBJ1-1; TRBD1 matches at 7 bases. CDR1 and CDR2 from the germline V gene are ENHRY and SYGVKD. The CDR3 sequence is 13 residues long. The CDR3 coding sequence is TGTGCGAGCGAGAGGGACAGGAACACTGAAGCTTTCTTT. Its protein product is CASERDRNTEAFF.

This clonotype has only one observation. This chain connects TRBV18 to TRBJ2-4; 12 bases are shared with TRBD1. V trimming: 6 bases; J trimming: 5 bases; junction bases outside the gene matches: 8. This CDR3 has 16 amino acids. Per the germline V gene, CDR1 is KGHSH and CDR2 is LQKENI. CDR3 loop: CASSRSGTGGENIQYF. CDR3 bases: TGTGCCAGCTCCCGCTCCGGGACAGGGGGCGAAAACATTCAGTACTTC.

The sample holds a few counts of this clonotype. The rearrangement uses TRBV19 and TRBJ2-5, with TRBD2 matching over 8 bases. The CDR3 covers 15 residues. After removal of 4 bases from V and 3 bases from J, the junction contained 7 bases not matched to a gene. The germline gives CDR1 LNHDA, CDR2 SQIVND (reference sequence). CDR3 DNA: TGTGCCAGTAGTAGACATCAAGCGGGGGAAGAGACCCAGTACTTC. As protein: CASSRHQAGEETQYF.

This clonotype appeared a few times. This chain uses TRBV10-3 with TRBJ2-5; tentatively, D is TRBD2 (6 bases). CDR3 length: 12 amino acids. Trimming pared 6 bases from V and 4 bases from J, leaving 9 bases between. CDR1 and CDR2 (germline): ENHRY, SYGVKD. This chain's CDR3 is CAIRQAGETQYF. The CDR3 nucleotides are TGTGCCATCAGACAAGCGGGAGAGACCCAGTACTTC.

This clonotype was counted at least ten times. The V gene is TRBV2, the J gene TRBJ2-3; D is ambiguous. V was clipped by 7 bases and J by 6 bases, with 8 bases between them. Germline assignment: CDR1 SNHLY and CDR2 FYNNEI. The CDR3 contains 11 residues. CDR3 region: CASTQWDTQYF. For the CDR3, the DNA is TGTGCCAGCACTCAGTGGGATACGCAGTATTTT.

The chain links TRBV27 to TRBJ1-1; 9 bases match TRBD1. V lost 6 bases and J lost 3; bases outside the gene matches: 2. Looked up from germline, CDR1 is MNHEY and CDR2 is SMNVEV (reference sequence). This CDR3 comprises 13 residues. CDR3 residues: CASRRTGDTEAFF. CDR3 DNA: TGTGCCAGCAGGCGGACAGGGGACACTGAAGCTTTCTTT.